The next 9 T cell receptor beta chains were all read from a single sample in a study of molecular identifiers for immune sequencing clone quantification. TCRdb passed the PCR reads through MiXCR, listing each CDR3 protein once. The profile shows about 500,000 distinct CDR3 sequences, roughly 23% of them singletons. The sequenced sample was naive CD8+ T cells from blood, with Jurkat cell RNA spiked in. The subset here: FACS-sorted CD8+CD4-CCR7+CD45RA+ naive T cells. The receptors stem from a human donor in good health. Some libraries in this study had Jurkat cell RNA spiked in.

This clonotype was recorded many times. The chain links TRBV11-2 to TRBJ2-3; TRBD2 matches at 11 bases. The CDR3 is 16 residues long. Germline CDR1 reads SGHAT; CDR2 reads FQNNGV. The V segment lost 5 bases and the J segment 2 bases; nucleotides outside the gene matches: 6. CDR3 nucleotide sequence: TGTGCCAGCAGCCCCTTAGCGGGGGGGCCCACAGATACGCAGTATTTT. Amino acids: CASSPLAGGPTDTQYF.

To note about this clonotype: This may arise from a read error, as a much more abundant clone is one base away. The chain has TRBV7-8 and TRBJ1-5, with 12 positions matching TRBD1. CDR3 size: 17 residues. J was trimmed by 6 bases and V by 7 bases; bases with no gene match: 13. Germline V gives CDR1 SGHVS, CDR2 FQNEAQ. The CDR3 DNA reads TGTGCCAGCACAGATACCGGGACAGGGGGCTCGAGTCAGCCCCAGCATTTT. Amino acids: CASTDTGTGGSSQPQHF.

Comments on this clonotype: Possible read error: a much larger clone is one base away. In this CDR3 the conserved last residue, phenylalanine or tryptophan, is missing, so a read error is likely. DNA for the CDR3: TGCGCCAGCAGCCAAACCCTCGGGAGGGCATTGGGGGAGCAGTACCTC. Amino acids: CASSQTLGRALGEQYL. The genes are TRBV4-3 and TRBJ2-7, with TRBD2 identical over 8 bases. J was trimmed by 7 bases and V by 2 bases; bases with no gene match: 13. This CDR3 region has 16 residues. Germline CDR1 LGHNA, CDR2 YSLEER.

The V gene is TRBV5-1, the J gene TRBJ2-7; the match to TRBD1 covers 8 bases. The germline V gene has CDR1 SGHRS and CDR2 YFSETQ. The V gene end was trimmed by 3 bases and the J gene end by 1 base; junction bases not matched to a gene: 6. The CDR3 has 15 residues. CDR3 DNA: TGCGCCAGCAGCTCCCCGACAGGGGATTCCTACGAGCAGTACTTC. Protein product: CASSSPTGDSYEQYF.

The chain carries TRBV27 and TRBJ2-3; 8 bases line up with TRBD1. Per germline, CDR1 MNHEY and CDR2 SMNVEV (reference sequence). V trimming: 2 bases; J trimming: 6 bases; junction bases outside the gene matches: 7. CDR3 size: 15 residues. The CDR3 sequence is CASSLGQGTMDTQYF. CDR3 coding DNA: TGTGCCAGCAGTTTAGGACAGGGTACAATGGATACGCAGTATTTT.

The J gene is TRBJ2-3, the V gene TRBV24-1; TRBD1 matches 9 bases. This CDR3 has 18 amino acids. V dropped 4 bases and J dropped 0; count of bases not matched to a gene: 10. Germline CDR1 KGHDR, CDR2 SFDVKD. The CDR3 region is CATSDSSAGQGSTDTQYF. Here the CDR3 DNA reads TGTGCCACCAGTGACAGTTCAGCGGGACAGGGAAGCACAGATACGCAGTATTTT.

This clonotype was seen more than once but under ten times. This chain links TRBV5-6 with TRBJ1-1; D is unresolved. V lost 2 bases to trimming and J lost 6 bases, with 11 bases between them. CDR3 length equals 13 residues. Per the germline V gene, CDR1 is SGHDT and CDR2 is YYEEEE. CDR3 coding DNA: TGTGCCAGCAGCTTAGGACCGCGCCCTGAAGCTTTCTTT. Protein: CASSLGPRPEAFF.

On this clonotype: This may arise from a read error, as a much more abundant clone is one base away. The chain carries TRBV5-1 and TRBJ2-5, with D tentatively TRBD1 or TRBD2 (5 bases each). The CDR3 sequence is 14 residues long. Per the germline V gene, CDR1 is SGHRS and CDR2 is YFSETQ. The CDR3 reads CAGSLGEGLETQYF. CDR3 nucleotide sequence: TGCGCCGGCAGCTTGGGCGAGGGGCTAGAGACCCAGTACTTC.

This clonotype was observed a few times. The chain carries TRBV7-9 and TRBJ2-3; TRBD2 matches at 14 bases. The CDR3 sequence is 17 residues long. The V gene's germline CDR1 is SEHNR and CDR2 FQNEAQ (reference sequence). V trimming: 5 bases; J trimming: 1 base; junction bases outside the gene matches: 5. DNA for the CDR3: TGTGCCAGCAGCCCCTCGGGACTAGCGGGGGGCACAGATACGCAGTATTTT. It specifies CASSPSGLAGGTDTQYF. The full variable domain, its missing parts supplied by reference TRBV7-9 and TRBJ2-3, is DTGVSQNPRHKITKRGQNVTFRCDPISEHNRLYWYRQTLGQGPEFLTYFQNEAQLEKSRLLSDRFSAERPKGSFSTLEIQRTEQGDSAMYLCASSPSGLAGGTDTQYFGPGTRLTVL.